The 7 T cell receptor beta chains below were found in one sample sequenced in a study of shared T cell receptors in the human thymus. Assay: immunoSEQ multiplex PCR; the TCRdb copy retains only in-frame clones and omits some. The sample holds a few hundred thousand clones, roughly 94% seen once. Sequencing was done on a sample of thymocytes. The origin of the receptors is a human donor.

The chain couples TRBV7-8 to TRBJ2-1; TRBD1 matches at 8 bases. The CDR3 is 16 amino acids. The V gene end was trimmed by 4 bases and the J gene end by 0 bases; junction bases not matched to a gene: 5. Germline CDR1 SGHVS, CDR2 FQNEAQ. CDR3 DNA sequence: TGTGCCAGCAGCTCCCCAACAGGGGGCTCCTACAATGAGCAGTTCTTC. It specifies CASSSPTGGSYNEQFF.

The V and J genes are TRBV28 and TRBJ1-1; 7 bases agree with TRBD1. The germline V gene encodes CDR1 MDHEN and CDR2 SYDVKM. V shed 5 bases, J shed 4 bases, and the junction held 10 bases outside the gene matches. The CDR3 length is 15 residues. The CDR3 DNA follows: TGTGCCAGCAGTCCCGACAGGGTGGCCATCACTGAAGCTTTCTTT. Translated, it gives CASSPDRVAITEAFF.

This clone was recorded once. V usage is TRBV14 and J usage is TRBJ1-1; 7 bases map to TRBD1. Losses at the gene ends were 4 bases for V and 3 bases for J; bases not matched to a gene: 8. The CDR3 spans 15 residues. Germline loops: CDR1 SGHDN, CDR2 FVKESK. The CDR3 protein is CASSLRQGGDTEAFF. The CDR3 coding sequence is TGTGCCAGCAGCCTCCGACAGGGAGGGGACACTGAAGCTTTCTTT.

The chain recombines TRBV11-1 with TRBJ2-5, with 11 bases that match TRBD2. The V and J ends lost 5 bases and 5 bases, in that order; junction bases with no gene match: 13. The CDR3 sequence is 17 residues long. Germline loops: CDR1 SGHAT, CDR2 FQDESV (reference sequence). The CDR3 spells CASSPDIFLAGGETQYF. As DNA, the CDR3 is TGTGCCAGCAGCCCCGACATTTTCCTAGCGGGAGGTGAGACCCAGTACTTC. Complete variable domain (other parts from reference TRBV11-1 and TRBJ2-5): EAEVAQSPRYKITEKSQAVAFWCDPISGHATLYWYRQILGQGPELLVQFQDESVVDDSQLPKDRFSAERLKGVDSTLKIQPAELGDSAMYLCASSPDIFLAGGETQYFGPGTRLLVL.

This chain links TRBV10-3 with TRBJ1-3; 7 bases are shared with TRBD1. CDR3 length: 16 residues. Germline V CDR1 and CDR2: ENHRY, SYGVKD. Losses at the gene ends were 4 bases for V and 0 bases for J; bases not matched to a gene: 6. As DNA, the CDR3 is TGTGCCATCAGTGCGGGACAGACGAGCTCTGGAAACACCATATATTTT. Amino acids: CAISAGQTSSGNTIYF.

This clone was seen a few times. CDR3 residues: CASSYVQGSRTEAFF. CDR3 nucleotide sequence: TGTGCCAGCAGTTACGTGCAGGGGTCGCGCACTGAAGCTTTCTTT. The chain combines TRBV6-5 with TRBJ1-1; a weak D match, TRBD1 (6 bases). CDR1 and CDR2 (germline): MNHEY, SVGAGI. Deletions cut 2 bases from V and 4 bases from J, with 14 bases between. The CDR3 sequence is 15 residues long.

CDR3 residues: CAGGDTQYF. In DNA, the CDR3 is TGTGCCGGGGGAGATACGCAGTATTTT. This chain joins TRBV19 and TRBJ2-3; either TRBD1 or TRBD2 may fit D (5 bases each). V lost 11 bases to trimming and J lost 5 bases, with 5 bases between them. Germline CDR1 and CDR2: LNHDA and SQIVND (reference sequence). The CDR3 consists of 9 residues.